The rows below give T cell receptor beta chains drawn from one sample of a study of CD8 T cells in Susac syndrome. TCRdb re-called the immunoSEQ multiplex PCR reads through MiXCR, storing one row per CDR3 protein. Altogether approximately 200,000 distinct CDR3 sequences are present, approximately 90% being singletons, with the ten largest covering over 0.1%. The sample taken for sequencing was CD8+ T cells from PBMCs. The receptors here all came from a human donor with multiple sclerosis. Each CDR3 is given with its conserved first and last residue. Fields, in order: D gene, clone size, J gene, V gene, CDR3 protein, CDR3 DNA. The D gene is left open where the match is weak. The size field is filled for only some rows; it gives once, few, many or a size class.

TRBD2 - TRBJ2-5 TRBV5-5 CASSPASGDQPRETQYF TGTGCCAGCAGCCCTGCTAGCGGGGACCAACCAAGAGAGACCCAGTACTTC
TRBD2 few TRBJ2-3 TRBV30 CAWSPGLAGDTQYF TGTGCCTGGAGTCCGGGACTAGCGGGAGATACGCAGTATTTT
- - TRBJ1-2 TRBV29-1 CSAQSAGDYGYTF TGCAGCGCCCAGAGTGCAGGGGACTATGGCTACACCTTC
TRBD2 few TRBJ2-1 TRBV5-1 CASSLQPSGYNEQFF TGCGCCAGCAGCTTGCAACCTAGCGGGTACAATGAGCAGTTCTTC
- - TRBJ2-2 TRBV6-5 CASSYSRGGGELFF TGTGCCAGCAGTTACTCGAGGGGCGGCGGGGAGCTGTTTTTT
TRBD2 - TRBJ2-7 TRBV7-9 CASSLDPSGAYEQYF TGTGCCAGCAGCCTAGACCCTAGCGGGGCATACGAGCAGTACTTC
TRBD1 - TRBJ1-1 TRBV12-3/TRBV12-4 CASRTGRRPGGEAFF TGTGCCAGCAGGACAGGGCGCCGGCCGGGGGGTGAAGCTTTCTTT
- once TRBJ1-4 TRBV2 CASSEAAGFANEKLFF TGTGCCAGCAGTGAAGCGGCGGGATTCGCTAATGAAAAACTGTTTTTT
TRBD2 - TRBJ2-1 TRBV5-1 CASSSLLTSGSMGDEQFF TGCGCCAGCAGCTCGCTCCTGACTAGCGGGAGTATGGGTGATGAGCAGTTCTTC
- - TRBJ2-7 TRBV5-6 CASSPGTVVSYEQYF TGTGCCAGCAGCCCCGGGACCGTCGTATCCTACGAGCAGTACTTC
TRBD1 once TRBJ2-3 TRBV29-1 CSVEPETGGPVDTQYF TGCAGCGTTGAGCCCGAGACAGGGGGCCCCGTGGATACGCAGTATTTT
TRBD1 - TRBJ1-2 TRBV12-3/TRBV12-4 CASSDRGPYGYTF TGTGCCAGCAGTGACAGGGGACCGTATGGCTACACCTTC
TRBD2 - TRBJ2-1 TRBV9 CASSPGGGNNEQFF TGTGCCAGCAGCCCTGGGGGGGGGAACAATGAGCAGTTCTTC
- few TRBJ1-1 TRBV6-2/TRBV6-3 CASSYSVMNTEAFF TGTGCCAGCAGTTATTCGGTCATGAACACTGAAGCTTTCTTT
- once TRBJ2-1 TRBV30 CAWSGLRGHEQFF TGTGCCTGGAGTGGTTTAAGAGGCCATGAGCAGTTCTTC
- - TRBJ2-5 TRBV6-1 CASSPTRGGLTGETQYF TGTGCCAGCAGCCCCACTAGGGGGGGACTTACGGGGGAGACCCAGTACTTC
- - TRBJ2-2 TRBV11-2 CASSLVHQDSSTGELFF TGTGCCAGCAGCTTAGTTCACCAGGACAGTTCCACCGGGGAGCTGTTTTTT
- - TRBJ2-7 TRBV7-9 CASTQAIGSEQYF TGTGCCAGCACCCAAGCCATCGGTAGCGAGCAGTACTTC
- - TRBJ2-7 TRBV6-2/TRBV6-3 CASSFDRDSGSYEQYF TGTGCCAGCAGTTTCGATCGGGATAGCGGCTCCTACGAGCAGTACTTC
TRBD1 - TRBJ2-5 TRBV12-3/TRBV12-4 CASRWTGGETQYF TGTGCCAGCAGGTGGACAGGGGGCGAGACCCAGTACTTC
- - TRBJ2-5 TRBV10-3 CAIGAGIQETQYF TGTGCCATCGGCGCCGGGATTCAAGAGACCCAGTACTTC
TRBD1 - TRBJ1-1 TRBV12-3/TRBV12-4 CASSLIPRGVNTEAFF TGTGCCAGCAGTTTAATTCCCAGGGGGGTGAACACTGAAGCTTTCTTT
- - TRBJ2-3 TRBV9 CASSVALESTDTQYF TGTGCCAGCAGCGTAGCCCTGGAAAGCACAGATACGCAGTATTTT
- - TRBJ1-2 TRBV5-1 CASSLEGDNYGYTF TGCGCCAGCAGCTTGGAGGGAGATAACTATGGCTACACCTTC
- - TRBJ2-1 TRBV7-9 CASSLVSGEASNEQFF TGTGCCAGCAGCTTAGTCTCGGGGGAGGCTAGCAATGAGCAGTTCTTC
- - TRBJ1-2 TRBV27 CASSLSPWTALSYGYTF TGTGCCAGCAGTTTATCCCCCTGGACAGCTCTGTCCTATGGCTACACCTTC
- - TRBJ2-7 TRBV12-3/TRBV12-4 CASSPMDSGYEQYF TGTGCCAGCAGTCCGATGGACAGTGGGTACGAGCAGTACTTC
- - TRBJ2-3 TRBV27 CASSPRRVGDTQYF TGTGCCAGCAGTCCCAGGAGGGTCGGAGATACGCAGTATTTT